What follows are 21 T cell receptor beta chains derived from one specimen sequenced in a study of blood T cells in healthy people across ages. A sample-barcoded 5' primer and a J-beta primer mix were used in a second PCR of about 7 to 12 cycles. TCRdb re-derived calls from the 5' RACE reads in MiXCR, one entry per CDR3 protein. The table lists 1.8 million or so distinct CDR3 sequences, 30% to 40% of them singletons, with 20% to 25% in the top ten. The sequencing input was blood. The receptors originated from a human donor in good health.

The chain employs TRBV29-1 and TRBJ2-3; tentative D call: TRBD2 (6 bases). This CDR3 is 14 amino acids long. Trimming shortened V by 6 bases and J by 5 bases, and 18 bases separated the two germline ends. Germline V gene lookup returns CDR1 SQVTM and CDR2 ANQGSEA. The CDR3 region is CSVEGRGIGDTQYF. CDR3 DNA: TGCAGCGTAGAGGGGCGGGGTATCGGAGATACGCAGTATTTT.

The chain uses TRBV7-2 and TRBJ2-1; a weak D match, TRBD1 (7 bases). Trimming left V 2 bases short and J 6 bases short, with 17 bases between. Germline values: CDR1 SGHTA, CDR2 FQGNSA. The CDR3 consists of 16 residues. For the CDR3, the DNA is TGTGCCAGCAGCTTAAAATGGCGGGACAGACCCAATGAGCAGTTCTTC. Encoded protein: CASSLKWRDRPNEQFF.

This clonotype has just a few counts. The chain employs TRBV9 and TRBJ1-5; no clear D. The CDR3 is made up of 15 amino acids. Germline V CDR1 and CDR2: SGDLS, YYNGEE. With 4 bases removed from V and 3 bases from J, the gap between germline ends came to 14 bases. For the CDR3, the DNA is TGTGCCAGCAGCTCCTCTTCTGAGATCAATCAGCCCCAGCATTTT. It encodes CASSSSSEINQPQHF.

The chain employs TRBV7-8 and TRBJ2-1; D tentatively reads TRBD1 or TRBD2 (5 bases each). The germline CDR1 and CDR2 sequences are SGHVS and FQNEAQ. Between the trimmed V and J ends, which lost 3 bases and 9 bases, there was a span of 15 bases. CDR3 size: 14 residues. This CDR3 reads CASSLTTGFGEQFF. The DNA for the CDR3 is TGTGCCAGCAGCTTGACTACAGGATTTGGTGAGCAGTTCTTC.

The chain is built from TRBV12-1 and TRBJ1-1; the table's D call TRBD1 went unverified against the DNA. TRBV12-1 is an annotated pseudogene. This CDR3 contains 14 residues. The CDR3 protein is CASSLQQGAGEAFF. CDR3 nucleotides: TGTGCCAGCAGCTTACAACAGGGGGCAGGTGAAGCTTTCTTT.

This clonotype has only a few counts. This chain uses TRBV6-5 with TRBJ2-1; TRBD2 is a possible D gene (6 bases). The CDR3 runs 18 residues. V shed 7 bases and J shed 1 base, with 23 bases lying between them. Per germline, CDR1 MNHEY and CDR2 SVGAGI. Here the CDR3 reads CASTLPDGSRWSYNEQFF. CDR3 coding DNA: TGTGCCAGCACCTTACCCGACGGGAGTAGATGGTCCTACAATGAGCAGTTCTTC.

The rearrangement joins TRBV6-1 to TRBJ2-1, with a possible D match to TRBD1 (5 bases). This CDR3 contains 12 residues. V lost 2 bases and J 10 bases, leaving 9 bases between the germline ends. CDR1 and CDR2 from the germline V gene are MNHNS and SASEGT. CDR3 loop: CASSEMWTEQFF. The CDR3 nucleotides read TGTGCCAGCAGTGAAATGTGGACAGAGCAGTTCTTC.

V is TRBV29-1 and J is TRBJ1-1; D might be TRBD1 (5 bases). Per the germline V gene, CDR1 is SQVTM and CDR2 is ANQGSEA. The CDR3 sequence is 16 residues long. V lost 6 bases and J lost 1, with 21 bases in between. This CDR3 reads CSVPGTPLGTNTEAFF. The DNA for the CDR3 is TGCAGCGTCCCCGGGACCCCCCTAGGGACGAACACTGAAGCTTTCTTT.

This chain uses TRBV25-1 with TRBJ2-4, with D possibly TRBD2 on 6 matching bases. The DNA end favors TRBJ2-7, so the J call may be wrong. The CDR3 extends over 15 amino acids. The germline gives CDR1 MGHDK, CDR2 SYGVNS. CDR3 loop: CASSGGLGGTNEQYF. CDR3 nucleotide sequence: TGTGCCAGCAGTGGGGGGTTGGGGGGAACCAACGAGCAGTACTTC.

This clonotype was seen a handful of times. The chain joins TRBV2 to TRBJ2-1; weak D call: TRBD1 (6 bases). The CDR3 spans 13 residues. The V gene lost 9 bases and the J gene lost 5 bases, with 14 bases spanning the gap. CDR1 and CDR2 from the germline V gene are SNHLY and FYNNEI. CDR3 nucleotides: TGTGCCAGGGACAGCGGTTGGGACAATGAGCAGTTCTTC. Amino acids: CARDSGWDNEQFF. The full variable domain, completed using reference TRBV2 and TRBJ2-1, is EPEVTQTPSHQVTQMGQEVILRCVPISNHLYFYWYRQILGQKVEFLVSFYNNEISEKSEIFDDQFSVERPDGSNFTLKIRSTKLEDSAMYFCARDSGWDNEQFFGPGTRLTVL.

The sample holds many counts of this clonotype. The V and J genes are TRBV7-2 and TRBJ2-1, with TRBD2 identical over 8 bases. Looked up from germline, CDR1 is SGHTA and CDR2 is FQGNSA. The length of the CDR3 is 15 residues. J lost 2 bases, V lost 4 bases, and 4 bases had no gene match. The CDR3 nucleotides read TGTGCCAGCAGCTCTACTAGCGGTACCTACAATGAGCAGTTCTTC. Its translation: CASSSTSGTYNEQFF. The whole variable domain, filled in from reference TRBV7-2 and TRBJ2-1, reads GAGVSQSPSNKVTEKGKDVELRCDPISGHTALYWYRQSLGQGLEFLIYFQGNSAPDKSGLPSDRFSAERTGGSVSTLTIQRTQQEDSAVYLCASSSTSGTYNEQFFGPGTRLTVL.

This chain joins TRBV7-9 and TRBJ2-5; weak D call: TRBD1 (7 bases). V was shortened by 0 bases and J by 5 bases, with 16 bases between the two germline ends. The germline gives CDR1 SEHNR, CDR2 FQNEAQ (reference sequence). The CDR3 is 16 amino acids. The DNA of the CDR3 is TGTGCCAGCAGCTTAGCAGGTGGAGGGGGCTATGAGACCCAGTACTTC. Its protein is CASSLAGGGGYETQYF.

V is TRBV2 and J is TRBJ1-5; 7 bases are a match to TRBD1. CDR3 length: 18 amino acids. Germline V gene lookup returns CDR1 SNHLY and CDR2 FYNNEI. The V segment lost 5 bases and the J segment 5 bases; nucleotides outside the gene matches: 18. CDR3 amino acids: CASSSHPFTGALDQPQHF. The CDR3 coding sequence is TGTGCCAGCAGTTCACACCCTTTTACAGGGGCTCTGGATCAGCCCCAGCATTTT.

This clonotype has more than one count but fewer than ten. This chain uses TRBV6-6 with TRBJ2-7; D possibly corresponds to TRBD1 (6 bases). V was trimmed by 4 bases and J by 6 bases, leaving 16 bases between them. Germline CDR1 MNHNY, CDR2 SVGAGI (reference sequence). The CDR3 consists of 14 residues. The CDR3 region is CASSSGQSTTEQYF. In DNA form, the CDR3 reads TGTGCCAGCAGTTCCGGACAGTCAACGACCGAGCAGTACTTC.

As for this clonotype: Germline is not matched at one junction end, which may reflect a read error. The chain is built from TRBV13 and TRBJ1-2, with 7 bases matching TRBD1. Germline CDR1 and CDR2: PRHDT and FYEKMQ (reference sequence). This CDR3 comprises 15 residues. CDR3 sequence reads: CASSLGQSRTYGYTF. Here the CDR3 DNA reads TGTGCCAGCAGCCTGGGACAGAGTCGGACCTATGGTTACACCTTC.

The genes are TRBV7-9 and TRBJ2-7, with a weak D call TRBD1 (6 bases). V was trimmed by 2 bases and J by 2 bases, leaving 13 bases between them. The CDR3 loop spans 15 amino acids. The germline V gene encodes CDR1 SEHNR and CDR2 FQNEAQ (reference sequence). The CDR3 DNA sequence: TGTGCCAGCAGCTTAATTCAGGGGACCGCCTACGAGCAGTACTTC. Amino acids: CASSLIQGTAYEQYF.

This clonotype turned up a few times. The chain carries TRBV5-1 and TRBJ2-7; D remains ambiguous. V lost 3 bases, J lost 5 bases, and 9 bases lay in between. Germline CDR1 is SGHRS and CDR2 is YFSETQ. There are 12 residues in the CDR3. The DNA for the CDR3 is TGCGCCAGCAGCTACAGCCACAACGAGCAGTACTTC. Amino acid sequence: CASSYSHNEQYF.

The table lists this clonotype with a few counts. The chain uses TRBV28 and TRBJ2-7; D not resolved. Germline V lookup: CDR1 MDHEN, CDR2 SYDVKM. Trimming took off 2 bases at V and 2 bases at J, with 10 bases between the two ends. CDR3 length: 14 amino acids. The chain's CDR3 is CASSLGSQTYEQYF. The CDR3 DNA reads TGTGCCAGCAGTTTAGGTTCACAGACCTACGAGCAGTACTTC.

The table lists this clonotype with a few counts. The rearrangement uses TRBV12-3 or TRBV12-4 and TRBJ2-5, with D perhaps TRBD1 (5 bases). V was trimmed by 6 bases and J by 5 bases, leaving 16 bases between them. CDR3 length equals 14 residues. This CDR3 reads CASSLVETVETQYF. CDR3 in DNA: TGTGCCAGCAGCCTGGTAGAGACAGTGGAGACCCAGTACTTC.

The chain combines TRBV6-1 with TRBJ1-1, with D perhaps matching TRBD1 (6 bases). The germline gives CDR1 MNHNS, CDR2 SASEGT. Trimming took 7 bases from V and 4 from J, leaving 19 bases between them. This CDR3 has 15 amino acids. The CDR3 reads CASTCRGGRGTEAFF. CDR3 nucleotides: TGTGCCAGCACCTGTCGGGGGGGGCGCGGCACTGAAGCTTTCTTT.

The chain carries TRBV7-6 and TRBJ2-1; 8 bases map to TRBD2. TRBJ2-7 matches the DNA end more closely, so the J call is doubtful. From germline, CDR1 is SGHVS and CDR2 FNYEAQ. This CDR3 spans 15 amino acids. The DNA for the CDR3 is TGTGCCAGCAGCTCGACTAGCGCGTCCTACAATGAGCAGTACTTC. Residues: CASSSTSASYNEQYF.